These T cell receptor beta chains were read from a single sample in a study of technical replicates of blood from several donors. Assay used: immunoSEQ multiplex PCR; TCRdb lists only in-frame clones, some missing. The sample contains 55,000 to 80,000 clones, approximately 93% of which appear only once. The sample consisted of T cells isolated from PBMCs. The receptors shown here come from a human donor in good health. Each CDR3 is given without its conserved first and last residue. A D gene is named only where the DNA matches it firmly.

D	V	J	CDR3
-	TRBV12-5	TRBJ2-1	ASRRPLAYNEQF
-	TRBV11-2	TRBJ1-1	ASSLDVWGLRTGGLEAF
TRBD2	TRBV6-5	TRBJ2-3	ASSYSTLAGTDTQY
-	TRBV2	TRBJ1-4	ASSDRVKEKLF
-	TRBV6-6	TRBJ1-1	ASSLDTNTEAF
-	TRBV6-6	TRBJ2-2	ASTQSGAGELF
TRBD2	TRBV5-8	TRBJ2-1	ASSIRSGGQYNEQF
TRBD1	TRBV18	TRBJ2-7	ASSSGQAIYEQY
-	TRBV6-5	TRBJ1-1	ASREPLGNTEAF
TRBD1	TRBV10-2	TRBJ1-2	ASSEWRTGSNYGYT
TRBD2	TRBV5-6	TRBJ2-1	ASSFGLAGESYNEQF
-	TRBV7-2	TRBJ1-2	ASSLAPVSYGYT
-	TRBV6-5	TRBJ1-2	ASSTKNYGYT
-	TRBV6-1	TRBJ2-3	ASRLEQGSAATQY
TRBD2	TRBV18	TRBJ2-7	ASSPTSGRPAPEQY
-	TRBV5-4	TRBJ2-2	ASSLWIARGTGELF
-	TRBV5-1	TRBJ1-3	ASSLGVISGNTIY
-	TRBV27	TRBJ1-5	ATSLGGDNQPQH
TRBD1	TRBV5-4	TRBJ2-5	ASSPTRGLGQETQY
-	TRBV7-2	TRBJ1-4	ASSFYSATNEKLF
-	TRBV5-4	TRBJ2-3	ASSPGETDTQY
TRBD2	TRBV4-2	TRBJ2-7	ASSPSGGWNGGGYEQY
-	TRBV5-1	TRBJ2-7	ASTQGTPYEQY
-	TRBV15	TRBJ1-1	ATSRGVGGTEAF
TRBD1	TRBV14	TRBJ2-2	ASSSHRGTVTGELF
TRBD1	TRBV6-5	TRBJ1-1	ASLKGAVLF
TRBD1	TRBV7-8	TRBJ1-4	ASSRDRVSTNEKLF
TRBD1	TRBV30	TRBJ2-7	AWGGQVYEQY